This passage covers 5 T cell receptor beta chains from one sample sequenced in a study of blood T cells in healthy people across ages. It was with a sample-barcoded 5' primer and a J-beta primer mix that a second PCR of about 6 to 12 cycles was run. TCRdb called the 5' RACE reads again in MiXCR, with one record for every CDR3 protein. The sample lists 720,000 or so distinct CDR3 sequences, 40% to 50% seen once, with roughly 30% in the top ten. Sequencing was performed on blood. These receptors were taken from a man at least 80 years old in good health.

CDR3 nucleotide sequence: TGCGCCAGCAGCTTCACAGGACAGGGGTACACCGGGGAGCTGTTTTTT. It specifies CASSFTGQGYTGELFF. The chain carries TRBV5-1 and TRBJ2-2, with TRBD1 matching over 9 bases. After removal of 2 bases from V and 3 bases from J, the junction contained 5 bases not matched to a gene. Germline lookup yields CDR1 SGHRS and CDR2 YFSETQ. CDR3 size: 16 residues.

This clonotype was counted many times. The chain has TRBV7-6 and TRBJ1-1; no clear D gene. Trimming shortened V by 5 bases and J by 3 bases, and 10 bases separated the two germline ends. Germline lookup yields CDR1 SGHVS and CDR2 FNYEAQ. The CDR3 has 13 amino acids. The CDR3 DNA follows: TGTGCCAGCAGCCATTACGCGGACACTGAAGCTTTCTTT. It translates to CASSHYADTEAFF.

The rearrangement uses TRBV20-1 and TRBJ2-7; D remains unclear. The germline gives CDR1 DFQATT, CDR2 SNEGSKA (reference sequence). CDR3 length: 12 residues. V gave up 3 bases and J gave up 2 bases, with 8 bases separating them. CDR3 in amino acids: CSASPSPYEQYF. CDR3 DNA: TGCAGTGCTAGCCCCTCCCCCTACGAGCAGTACTTC.

The chain joins TRBV27 to TRBJ1-5, with D tentatively TRBD1 (5 bases). Trimming cost V 2 bases and J 6 bases, with 11 bases left between them. The CDR3 is 14 amino acids. Per germline, CDR1 MNHEY and CDR2 SMNVEV (reference sequence). The CDR3 reads CASSLTGGGQPQHF. CDR3 bases: TGTGCCAGCAGTTTAACAGGTGGAGGTCAGCCCCAGCATTTT.

V usage is TRBV4-1 and J usage is TRBJ1-2; possible D gene TRBD1, 6 bases. CDR3 length equals 15 residues. V lost 2 bases and J 2 bases, leaving 12 bases between the germline ends. Germline V gene data show CDR1 as MGHRA and CDR2 as YSYEKL. The CDR3 sequence is CASSQSVRGNYGYTF. Written as DNA, the CDR3 is TGCGCCAGCAGCCAAAGCGTGAGGGGGAACTATGGCTACACCTTC.